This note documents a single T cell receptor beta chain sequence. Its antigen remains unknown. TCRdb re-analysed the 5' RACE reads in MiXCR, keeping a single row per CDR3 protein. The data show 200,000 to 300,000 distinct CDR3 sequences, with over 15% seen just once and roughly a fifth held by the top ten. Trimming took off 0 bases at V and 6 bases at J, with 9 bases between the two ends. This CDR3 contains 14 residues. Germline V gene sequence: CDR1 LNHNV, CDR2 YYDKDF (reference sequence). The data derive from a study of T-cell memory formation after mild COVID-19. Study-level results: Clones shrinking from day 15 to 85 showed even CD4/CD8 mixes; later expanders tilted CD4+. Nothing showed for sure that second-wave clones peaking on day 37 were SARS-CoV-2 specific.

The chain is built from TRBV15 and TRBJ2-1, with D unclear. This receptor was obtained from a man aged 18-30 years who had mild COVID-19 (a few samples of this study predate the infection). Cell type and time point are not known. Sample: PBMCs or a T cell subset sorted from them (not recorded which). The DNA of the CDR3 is TGTGCCACCAGCAGAGATCCGACCCTCAATGAGCAGTTCTTC. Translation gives CATSRDPTLNEQFF.